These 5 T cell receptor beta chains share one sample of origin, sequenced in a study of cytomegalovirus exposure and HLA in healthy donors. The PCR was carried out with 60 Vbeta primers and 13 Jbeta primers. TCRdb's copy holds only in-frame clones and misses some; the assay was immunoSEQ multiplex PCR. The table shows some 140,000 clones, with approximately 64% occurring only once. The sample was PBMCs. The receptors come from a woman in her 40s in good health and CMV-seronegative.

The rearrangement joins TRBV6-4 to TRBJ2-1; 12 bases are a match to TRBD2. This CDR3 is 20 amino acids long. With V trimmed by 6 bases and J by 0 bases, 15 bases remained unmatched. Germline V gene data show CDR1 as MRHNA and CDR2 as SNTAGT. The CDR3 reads CASSRFSGLAGTSSYNEQFF. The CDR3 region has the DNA TGTGCCAGCAGCCGATTCTCGGGACTAGCGGGTACGAGCTCCTACAATGAGCAGTTCTTC.

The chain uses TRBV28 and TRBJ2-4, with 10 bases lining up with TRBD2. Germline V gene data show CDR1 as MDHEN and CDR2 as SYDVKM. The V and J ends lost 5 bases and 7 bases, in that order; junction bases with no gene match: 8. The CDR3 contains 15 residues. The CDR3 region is CASSPPAGGLNIQYF. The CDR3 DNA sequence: TGTGCCAGCAGTCCTCCAGCGGGGGGGCTTAACATTCAGTACTTC. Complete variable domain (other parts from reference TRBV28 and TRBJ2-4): DVKVTQSSRYLVKRTGEKVFLECVQDMDHENMFWYRQDPGLGLRLIYFSYDVKMKEKGDIPEGYSVSREKKERFSLILESASTNQTSMYLCASSPPAGGLNIQYFGAGTRLSVL.

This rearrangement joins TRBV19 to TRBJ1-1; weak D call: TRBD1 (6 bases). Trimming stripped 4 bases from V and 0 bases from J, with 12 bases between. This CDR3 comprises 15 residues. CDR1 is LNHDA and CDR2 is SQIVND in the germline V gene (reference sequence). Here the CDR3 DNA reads TGTGCCAGTAGTAGGGGGCAGGGCTTGAACACTGAAGCTTTCTTT. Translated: CASSRGQGLNTEAFF.

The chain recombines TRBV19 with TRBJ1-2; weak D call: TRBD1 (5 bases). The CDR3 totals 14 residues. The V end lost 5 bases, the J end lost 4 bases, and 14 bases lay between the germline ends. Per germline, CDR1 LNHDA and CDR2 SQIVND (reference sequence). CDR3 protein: CASSPGGAPYGYTF. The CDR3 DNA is TGTGCCAGTAGTCCGGGAGGGGCCCCCTATGGCTACACCTTC.

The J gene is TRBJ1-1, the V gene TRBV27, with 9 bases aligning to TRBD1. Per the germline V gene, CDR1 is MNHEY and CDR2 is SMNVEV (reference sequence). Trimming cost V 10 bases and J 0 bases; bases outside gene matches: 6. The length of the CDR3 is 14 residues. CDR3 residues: CATSRQGVNTEAFF. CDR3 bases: TGTGCCACGTCGAGACAGGGGGTGAACACTGAAGCTTTCTTT.